This passage covers 20 T cell receptor beta chains from one sample sequenced in a study of blood T cell repertoires in COVID-19. Repertoires were generated with immunoSEQ multiplex PCR, while TCRdb's copy carries only in-frame clones and drops some. The sample includes around 150,000 clones, about four fifths of them seen just once. Sequencing was performed on peripheral blood. These receptors were taken from a woman of 80 years or more in a cohort sampled during active or convalescent COVID-19.

The gene calls are TRBV7-3 and TRBJ2-3; 8 nucleotides match TRBD2. Per germline, CDR1 SGHTA and CDR2 FQGTGA. This CDR3 has 18 residues. With 5 bases clipped from V and 3 bases from J, the junction kept 16 bases outside the gene matches. The CDR3 DNA follows: TGTGCCAGCAGCAAACGGGGGTCTGGGGTAGCGGGGACAGATACGCAGTATTTT. Its translation is CASSKRGSGVAGTDTQYF.

The chain couples TRBV6-6 to TRBJ1-2; D unclear. V was clipped by 5 bases and J by 4 bases, with 14 bases between them. CDR3 size: 14 residues. CDR1 MNHNY and CDR2 SVGAGI come from the germline V gene (reference sequence). CDR3 DNA: TGTGCCAGCAGTCGTGCCCAGCGGGGCTATGGCTACACCTTC. It translates to CASSRAQRGYGYTF.

This sequence joins TRBV27 and TRBJ1-5, with D hard to call. V lost 11 bases and J 0 bases, leaving 8 bases between the germline ends. The length of the CDR3 is 12 residues. Germline values: CDR1 MNHEY, CDR2 SMNVEV (reference sequence). The CDR3: CASLVSNQPQHF. CDR3 in DNA: TGTGCCTCCCTAGTTAGCAATCAGCCCCAGCATTTT.

The chain links TRBV19 to TRBJ1-4; no clear D. Germline assignment: CDR1 LNHDA and CDR2 SQIVND (reference sequence). V lost 3 bases to trimming and J lost 8 bases, with 19 bases between them. CDR3 length equals 16 residues. CDR3 bases: TGTGCCAGTAGTATTTTTTACTGGGCAGTTGGGGAAAAACTGTTTTTT. Translation gives CASSIFYWAVGEKLFF.

The chain employs TRBV6-5 and TRBJ1-2; TRBD1 matches 9 bases. In germline, CDR1 is MNHEY, CDR2 SVGAGI. J was trimmed by 9 bases and V by 4 bases; bases with no gene match: 6. The CDR3 has 13 residues. The CDR3 sequence: CASSSQGAWSYTF. DNA for the CDR3: TGTGCCAGCAGTTCACAGGGGGCTTGGAGCTACACCTTC.

The V gene is TRBV28, the J gene TRBJ1-4; D ambiguous. Per germline, CDR1 MDHEN and CDR2 SYDVKM. V shed 6 bases and J shed 8 bases, with 13 bases lying between them. The CDR3 has 13 residues. The CDR3 coding sequence is TGTGCCAGCAGCCTTCGGGGTAGGGAAAAACTGTTTTTT. This sequence encodes CASSLRGREKLFF.

The chain couples TRBV27 to TRBJ1-5; 8 nucleotides align to TRBD1. After removal of 8 bases from V and 1 base from J, the junction contained 4 bases not matched to a gene. CDR1 is MNHEY, CDR2 SMNVEV, per germline (reference sequence). The CDR3 runs to 14 residues. CDR3 in DNA: TGTGCCAGCCGTCAGGGGGCAAGCAATCAGCCCCAGCATTTT. Amino acids: CASRQGASNQPQHF.

The genes are TRBV5-5 and TRBJ1-2, with 9 bases matching TRBD1. Germline V gene data show CDR1 as SGHKS and CDR2 as YYEKEE (reference sequence). Trimming took 4 bases from V and 4 from J; bases not matched to a gene: 8. The CDR3 is 15 residues long. DNA for the CDR3: TGTGCCAGCAGCCGAGGATCGGGACAGGGCTATGGCTACACCTTC. Its translation: CASSRGSGQGYGYTF.

The CDR3, as DNA: TGTGCCAGCAGTACACCGGGACTAGCGGGGGGTAGCACAGATACGCAGTATTTT. It specifies CASSTPGLAGGSTDTQYF. The genes are TRBV27 and TRBJ2-3; 15 bases match TRBD2. The CDR3 is 18 residues long. The germline gives CDR1 MNHEY, CDR2 SMNVEV (reference sequence). V gave up 5 bases and J gave up 0 bases; unmatched junction bases: 6.

The DNA for the CDR3 is TGTGCCAGCAGCTTAGTTGCCAGGAACACCGGGGAGCTGTTTTTT. Its protein product is CASSLVARNTGELFF. The gene calls are TRBV11-1 and TRBJ2-2; D gene uncertain. Germline assignment: CDR1 SGHAT and CDR2 FQDESV (reference sequence). The CDR3 is 15 amino acids. The V end was cut by 1 base, the J end by 1 base, with 7 bases between.

DNA of the CDR3: TGTGCCAGCAGCCTGGAGAGCTCTGGAAACACCATATATTTT. This codes for CASSLESSGNTIYF. V and J are TRBV9 and TRBJ1-3; D gene unclear. This CDR3 is 14 amino acids long. The ends were cut back, 4 bases at V and 0 bases at J, with 8 bases in the middle. Germline V gene sequence: CDR1 SGDLS, CDR2 YYNGEE. Based on the CDR3 plus reference TRBV9 and TRBJ1-3, the full variable domain is DSGVTQTPKHLITATGQRVTLRCSPRSGDLSVYWYQQSLDQGLQFLIQYYNGEERAKGNILERFSAQQFPDLHSELNLSSLELGDSALYFCASSLESSGNTIYFGEGSWLTVV.

V is TRBV19 and J is TRBJ1-2; D not resolved. The germline V gene has CDR1 LNHDA and CDR2 SQIVND (reference sequence). The CDR3 length is 10 residues. Trimming took off 9 bases at V and 5 bases at J, with 7 bases between the two ends. CDR3 sequence reads: CASGDYGYTF. Here the CDR3 DNA reads TGTGCCAGCGGGGATTATGGCTACACCTTC.

A few counts support this clone. The genes are TRBV30 and TRBJ1-2; 9 nucleotides agree with TRBD1. CDR1 and CDR2 from the germline V gene are GTSNPN and SVGIG (reference sequence). There are 16 residues in the CDR3. The CDR3 here is CGLTPRRGTGNYGYTF. Here the CDR3 DNA reads TGTGGACTAACTCCTAGGAGAGGGACAGGGAACTATGGCTACACCTTC.

The chain links TRBV2 to TRBJ2-3; 8 nucleotides line up with TRBD1. The ends lost 6 bases at V and 6 bases at J; junction bases unmatched: 11. Germline loops: CDR1 SNHLY, CDR2 FYNNEI. This CDR3 spans 15 amino acids. Here the CDR3 reads CASRVSTGGSDTQYF. The CDR3 DNA sequence: TGTGCCAGCAGGGTGAGCACAGGGGGATCCGATACGCAGTATTTT.

This chain uses TRBV5-1 with TRBJ2-3; TRBD2 matches 7 bases. The germline V gene encodes CDR1 SGHRS and CDR2 YFSETQ. Unmatched junction bases numbered 6, after V lost 1 base and J lost 4 bases. CDR3 length: 15 residues. The CDR3 DNA is TGCGCCAGCAGCTTGCTGACTAGCTCGGCAGATACGCAGTATTTT. Protein: CASSLLTSSADTQYF. Looking up the rest from reference TRBV5-1 and TRBJ2-3 gives the full variable domain: KAGVTQTPRYLIKTRGQQVTLSCSPISGHRSVSWYQQTPGQGLQFLFEYFSETQRNKGNFPGRFSGRQFSNSRSEMNVSTLELGDSALYLCASSLLTSSADTQYFGPGTRLTVL.

This rearrangement joins TRBV5-1 to TRBJ2-3; the match to TRBD2 covers 9 bases. The CDR3 loop spans 14 amino acids. Unmatched junction bases numbered 1, after V lost 4 bases and J lost 1 base. Germline V lookup: CDR1 SGHRS, CDR2 YFSETQ. The CDR3 reads CASSERGGTDTQYF. The CDR3 nucleotides are TGCGCCAGCAGCGAGCGGGGGGGCACAGATACGCAGTATTTT. Full variable domain (missing parts from reference TRBV5-1 and TRBJ2-3): KAGVTQTPRYLIKTRGQQVTLSCSPISGHRSVSWYQQTPGQGLQFLFEYFSETQRNKGNFPGRFSGRQFSNSRSEMNVSTLELGDSALYLCASSERGGTDTQYFGPGTRLTVL.

The chain has TRBV15 and TRBJ1-6; D not resolved. Germline CDR1 reads LNHNV; CDR2 reads YYDKDF (reference sequence). Trimming left V 0 bases short and J 14 bases short, with 11 bases between. This CDR3 comprises 13 residues. The CDR3 sequence is CATSRDQVGALHF. The CDR3 coding sequence is TGTGCCACCAGCAGAGATCAAGTCGGGGCCCTCCACTTT.

V and J are TRBV19 and TRBJ1-2, with 7 positions matching TRBD1. The V segment lost 7 bases and the J segment 0 bases; nucleotides outside the gene matches: 11. In germline, CDR1 is LNHDA, CDR2 SQIVND (reference sequence). This CDR3 is 16 amino acids long. CDR3: CASKPGQRLTNYGYTF. The CDR3 DNA follows: TGTGCCAGTAAACCGGGACAGCGACTCACTAACTATGGCTACACCTTC. The full variable domain, with the rest looked up from reference TRBV19 and TRBJ1-2, is DGGITQSPKYLFRKEGQNVTLSCEQNLNHDAMYWYRQDPGQGLRLIYYSQIVNDFQKGDIAEGYSVSREKKESFPLTVTSAQKNPTAFYLCASKPGQRLTNYGYTFGSGTRLTVV.

The CDR3 here is CASSKASGGLNTGELFF. The CDR3 nucleotides are TGTGCCAGCAGCAAGGCTAGCGGGGGGCTGAACACCGGGGAGCTGTTTTTT. The V and J genes are TRBV21-1 and TRBJ2-2; no DNA check was done on the table's D call, TRBD2. TRBV21-1 is tagged as a pseudogene. The CDR3 consists of 17 residues.

The chain uses TRBV9 and TRBJ2-2, with 8 nucleotides matching TRBD1. This CDR3 contains 15 residues. Trimming at V came to 4 bases and at J to 0 bases, leaving 2 bases not matched to a gene. Germline V gene lookup returns CDR1 SGDLS and CDR2 YYNGEE. CDR3 residues: CASSWGQANTGELFF. The CDR3 DNA is TGTGCCAGCAGCTGGGGACAGGCGAACACCGGGGAGCTGTTTTTT.